This T cell receptor beta chain was captured in a study of T cell repertoires in cytomegalovirus infection. Germline V CDR1 and CDR2: ENHRY, SYGVKD. The CDR3 is 16 amino acids. The V end lost 10 bases, the J end lost 0 bases, and 20 bases lay between the germline ends. There are many counts of this clonotype. TCRdb independently ran MiXCR on the reads; one entry per CDR3 protein. The sample consists of a few hundred thousand distinct CDR3 sequences, about a sixth of them appearing once. The sequence derives from a human donor in good health (CMV status not recorded). Some clones in this sample may be carry-over from other donors' samples. The J gene is TRBJ2-3, the V gene TRBV10-3, with D possibly being TRBD2 (6 bases). Sequenced input: PBMCs. As DNA, the CDR3 is TGTGCCACAATACCGGGTACGGGACTTAGCACAGATACGCAGTATTTT. It yields the protein CATIPGTGLSTDTQYF.